This record covers a single T cell receptor (beta chain). This record comes from a study of cytomegalovirus exposure and HLA in healthy donors. Primers for the PCR totalled 60 Vbeta and 13 Jbeta. The table came from immunoSEQ multiplex PCR; TCRdb's copy has only in-frame clones and leaves some out. In the table there are around 280,000 clones, 80% to 90% of which are singletons. CDR1 is SQVTM, CDR2 ANQGSEA, per germline. V was clipped by 8 bases and J by 11 bases; unmatched bases: 14. The CDR3 extends over 12 amino acids. The source material was PBMCs. The TCR was taken from a woman younger than 35 in good health and CMV-seronegative. V gene TRBV29-1 combines with J gene TRBJ1-2; 7 bases fit TRBD1. CDR3 nucleotide sequence: TGCAGCTACGCGGAACAGGGGCTAGGATACACCTTC. It is translated as CSYAEQGLGYTF.